This T cell receptor beta chain was documented in a study of blood T cells in healthy people across ages. The CDR3 totals 15 residues. From germline, CDR1 is MNHNS and CDR2 SASEGT. With 2 bases removed from V and 2 bases from J, the gap between germline ends came to 9 bases. About this clonotype itself: Its antigen is still unknown.

Through a sample-barcoded 5' primer and a J-beta primer mix, a second PCR was run for roughly 7 to 12 cycles. Every sample gave at least 2.5 million paired-end reads containing CDR3. TCRdb reanalysed the 5' RACE reads using MiXCR and keeps one entry per CDR3 protein. The sample carries hundreds of thousands of distinct CDR3 sequences, around 50% recorded once. Study-wide results and limits: The unsorted PBMCs prevented any conclusive comparison of naive versus antigen-experienced cells. CMV status of donors was not determined, possibly confounding expanded clonotype changes.

Healthy individuals of Caucasian origin from Russia, aged about 6 to 90, served as donors. This chain uses TRBV6-1 with TRBJ2-2, with no clear D. The clonotype was recovered from a man in his forties in good health. Sequencing was performed on blood. In DNA, the CDR3 is TGTGCCAGCAGTGAAAATGTGGTCAACACCGGGGAGCTGTTTTTT. The encoded protein is CASSENVVNTGELFF.